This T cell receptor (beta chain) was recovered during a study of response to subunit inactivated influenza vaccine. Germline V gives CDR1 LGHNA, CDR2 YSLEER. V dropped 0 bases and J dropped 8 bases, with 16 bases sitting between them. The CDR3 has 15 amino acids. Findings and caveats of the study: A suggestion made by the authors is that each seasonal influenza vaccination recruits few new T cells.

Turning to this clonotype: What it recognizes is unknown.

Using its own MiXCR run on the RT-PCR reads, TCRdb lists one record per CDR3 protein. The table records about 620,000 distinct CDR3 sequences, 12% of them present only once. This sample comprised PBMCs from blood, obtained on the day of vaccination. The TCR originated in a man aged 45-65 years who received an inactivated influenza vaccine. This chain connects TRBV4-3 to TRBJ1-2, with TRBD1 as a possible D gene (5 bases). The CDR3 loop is CASSQDYSGKGGYTF. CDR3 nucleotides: TGCGCCAGCAGCCAAGATTATTCAGGGAAGGGCGGCTACACCTTC.